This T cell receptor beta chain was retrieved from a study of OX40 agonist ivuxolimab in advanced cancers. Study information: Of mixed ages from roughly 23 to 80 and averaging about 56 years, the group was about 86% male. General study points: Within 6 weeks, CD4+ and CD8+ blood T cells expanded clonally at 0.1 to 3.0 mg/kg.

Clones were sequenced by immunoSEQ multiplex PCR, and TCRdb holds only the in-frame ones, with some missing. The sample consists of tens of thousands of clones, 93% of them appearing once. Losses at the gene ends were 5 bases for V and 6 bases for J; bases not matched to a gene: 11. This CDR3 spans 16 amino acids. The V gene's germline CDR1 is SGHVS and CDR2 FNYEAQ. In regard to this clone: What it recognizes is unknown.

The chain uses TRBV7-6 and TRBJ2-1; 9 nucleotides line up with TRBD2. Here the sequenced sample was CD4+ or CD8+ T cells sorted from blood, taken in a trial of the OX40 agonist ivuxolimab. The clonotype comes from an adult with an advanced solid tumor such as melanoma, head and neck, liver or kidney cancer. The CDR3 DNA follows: TGTGCCAGCAGCCCCGCGTTAGCGGGAGTGGGCAATGAGCAGTTCTTC. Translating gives CASSPALAGVGNEQFF.